Listed here is a single T cell receptor beta chain. This specimen comes from a study of T cell changes during pregnancy in multiple sclerosis. With 2 bases clipped from V and 7 bases from J, the junction kept 5 bases outside the gene matches. From germline, CDR1 is SGHTA and CDR2 FQGNSA. The CDR3 is 16 amino acids. The data were produced by immunoSEQ multiplex PCR, yet TCRdb's version contains in-frame clones alone and is incomplete. The table lists tens of thousands of clones, approximately 92% of them singletons, with around 0.66% in the top ten. The V and J genes are TRBV7-2 and TRBJ2-1, with 13 bases aligning to TRBD2. The specimen was CD4+ T cells from peripheral blood mononuclear cells, collected after pregnancy. The sequence was obtained from a female donor with multiple sclerosis, enrolled in a pregnancy study. In DNA, the CDR3 is TGTGCCAGCAGCTTAACTAGCGGGGGGGCGGGTAATGAGCAGTTCTTC. Translating it yields CASSLTSGGAGNEQFF.